A selection of T cell receptor beta chains follows, all from one sample in a study of early T cells in non-severe SARS-CoV-2 infection. From the 5' RACE reads, TCRdb called clonotypes with MiXCR, one entry per CDR3 protein. Among 50,000 to 80,000 distinct CDR3 sequences listed, 4.9% were seen once. The sample consisted of whole blood. These receptors all stem from an adult who was a healthcare worker with PCR-confirmed SARS-CoV-2 infection or an uninfected control (not recorded which). Both conserved end residues are part of each CDR3. Each record gives: D gene, CDR3 length, J gene, clone size, V gene, CDR3 protein, CDR3 DNA. The D gene is left open where the match is weak. Clone size appears in some rows only: once, few, many, or a class for an expanded clone.

D: .; length: 13; J: TRBJ2-7; size: many; V: TRBV7-7; CDR3: CASSLTSDDLQYF; DNA: TGTGCCAGCAGCTTAACCTCAGACGACCTGCAGTACTTC
D: TRBD2; length: 13; J: TRBJ2-7; size: many; V: TRBV18; CDR3: CASSGLAGSEQYF; DNA: TGTGCCAGCTCCGGACTAGCGGGATCCGAGCAGTACTTC
D: .; length: 10; J: TRBJ1-5; size: .; V: TRBV20-1; CDR3: CSAGNQPQHF; DNA: TGCAGTGCTGGCAATCAGCCCCAGCATTTT
D: .; length: 14; J: TRBJ2-7; size: .; V: TRBV29-1; CDR3: CSVEPSRATNEQYF; DNA: TGCAGCGTTGAACCCAGCAGGGCGACCAACGAGCAGTACTTC
D: .; length: 13; J: TRBJ2-7; size: many; V: TRBV9; CDR3: CASSSQVAGEQYF; DNA: TGTGCCAGCAGCTCACAGGTGGCGGGCGAGCAGTACTTC
D: .; length: 14; J: TRBJ2-5; size: many; V: TRBV12-3/TRBV12-4; CDR3: CASSFRSESGAQYF; DNA: TGTGCCAGCAGTTTTCGAAGCGAGTCAGGGGCCCAGTACTTC
D: TRBD2; length: 16; J: TRBJ2-3; size: .; V: TRBV4-2; CDR3: CASSQRLAGITDTQYF; DNA: TGTGCCAGCAGCCAGAGACTAGCGGGGATCACAGATACGCAGTATTTT
D: TRBD1; length: 15; J: TRBJ2-1; size: many; V: TRBV6-5; CDR3: CASSYGDSRLNEQFF; DNA: TGTGCCAGCAGTTACGGGGACAGTAGACTTAATGAGCAGTTCTTC
D: TRBD2; length: 14; J: TRBJ2-3; size: .; V: TRBV27; CDR3: CASTNGGAVDTQYF; DNA: TGTGCCAGTACTAACGGGGGGGCCGTAGATACGCAGTATTTT
D: TRBD2; length: 16; J: TRBJ2-1; size: .; V: TRBV7-2; CDR3: CASSPRLAGVSNEQFF; DNA: TGTGCCAGCAGCCCAAGACTAGCGGGAGTGTCTAATGAGCAGTTCTTC
D: .; length: 13; J: TRBJ1-1; size: many; V: TRBV20-1; CDR3: CSALNTLNTEAFF; DNA: TGCAGTGCGTTGAACACCTTGAACACTGAAGCTTTCTTT
D: TRBD1; length: 13; J: TRBJ2-7; size: many; V: TRBV29-1; CDR3: CSVEKDRGLEQYF; DNA: TGCAGCGTTGAAAAGGACAGGGGGCTCGAGCAGTACTTC
D: TRBD1; length: 19; J: TRBJ2-3; size: many; V: TRBV27; CDR3: CATRIGGGQTKTFTDTQYF; DNA: TGTGCCACCAGGATAGGTGGGGGACAGACAAAGACCTTCACAGATACGCAGTATTTT
D: TRBD2; length: 15; J: TRBJ2-7; size: many; V: TRBV4-1; CDR3: CASSQPTSGRYEQYF; DNA: TGCGCCAGCAGTCAACCGACTAGCGGGAGGTACGAGCAGTACTTC
D: TRBD1; length: 15; J: TRBJ2-2; size: many; V: TRBV10-3; CDR3: CAVYRDSANTGELFF; DNA: TGTGCCGTATATCGGGACAGCGCGAACACCGGGGAGCTGTTTTTT
D: .; length: 12; J: TRBJ2-7; size: .; V: TRBV6-1; CDR3: CASSERVHEQYF; DNA: TGTGCCAGCAGTGAAAGGGTACACGAGCAGTACTTC
D: .; length: 16; J: TRBJ2-2; size: many; V: TRBV2; CDR3: CASSAQTRRNTGELFF; DNA: TGTGCCAGCAGCGCCCAAACTAGGAGGAACACCGGGGAGCTGTTTTTT
D: .; length: 14; J: TRBJ1-3; size: few; V: TRBV15; CDR3: CATGSGDSGNTIYF; DNA: TGTGCCACGGGTTCAGGGGACTCTGGAAACACCATATATTTT
D: TRBD2; length: 13; J: TRBJ2-1; size: many; V: TRBV20-1; CDR3: CSARRTSSGEQFF; DNA: TGCAGTGCTAGACGGACTAGCAGTGGTGAGCAGTTCTTC
D: .; length: 13; J: TRBJ2-7; size: .; V: TRBV19; CDR3: CASSTRDGYEQYF; DNA: TGTGCCAGTAGTACCCGGGACGGCTACGAGCAGTACTTC
D: .; length: 12; J: TRBJ2-7; size: many; V: TRBV12-3/TRBV12-4; CDR3: CASSLDTYEQYF; DNA: TGTGCCAGCAGTTTAGATACCTACGAGCAGTACTTC
D: .; length: 12; J: TRBJ1-2; size: many; V: TRBV12-3/TRBV12-4; CDR3: CASRINNYGYTF; DNA: TGTGCCAGCAGGATAAATAACTATGGCTACACCTTC
D: TRBD1; length: 15; J: TRBJ1-6; size: few; V: TRBV5-1; CDR3: CASSPTGQGSSPLHF; DNA: TGCGCCAGCAGCCCGACGGGACAGGGAAGTTCACCCCTCCACTTT
D: .; length: 14; J: TRBJ2-7; size: many; V: TRBV30; CDR3: CAWAPGFSSYEQYF; DNA: TGTGCCTGGGCCCCGGGGTTTAGCTCCTACGAGCAGTACTTC
D: .; length: 15; J: TRBJ2-3; size: few; V: TRBV19; CDR3: CASSNLRESTDTQYF; DNA: TGTGCCAGTAGTAACCTCCGGGAAAGCACAGATACGCAGTATTTT
D: TRBD2; length: 18; J: TRBJ2-1; size: many; V: TRBV28; CDR3: CASTPGLAGGAGYNEQFF; DNA: TGTGCCAGCACCCCGGGACTAGCGGGAGGTGCTGGTTACAATGAGCAGTTCTTC
D: .; length: 17; J: TRBJ1-4; size: many; V: TRBV7-8; CDR3: CASSLAGLSGINEKLFF; DNA: TGTGCCAGCAGCTTAGCGGGCTTGTCGGGGATTAATGAAAAACTGTTTTTT
D: .; length: 16; J: TRBJ2-3; size: many; V: TRBV24-1; CDR3: CATSDSGRGSPDTQYF; DNA: TGTGCCACCAGTGATTCCGGAAGGGGGTCCCCAGATACGCAGTATTTT
D: TRBD2; length: 16; J: TRBJ2-7; size: few; V: TRBV6-2/TRBV6-3; CDR3: CASSPMTSGTSYEQYF; DNA: TGTGCCAGCAGCCCTATGACTAGCGGGACCTCCTACGAGCAGTACTTC
D: .; length: 14; J: TRBJ2-5; size: many; V: TRBV6-5; CDR3: CASSYSPGEGTQYF; DNA: TGTGCCAGCAGTTACTCCCCAGGGGAAGGGACCCAGTACTTC
D: .; length: 14; J: TRBJ2-7; size: many; V: TRBV30; CDR3: CAWSTTGLSYEQYF; DNA: TGTGCCTGGAGTACCACCGGGCTCTCCTACGAGCAGTACTTC
D: .; length: 14; J: TRBJ2-5; size: .; V: TRBV30; CDR3: CAWSVGIPQETQYF; DNA: TGTGCCTGGAGCGTAGGAATCCCCCAAGAGACCCAGTACTTC
D: .; length: 13; J: TRBJ2-2; size: few; V: TRBV6-1; CDR3: CASYGWNTGELFF; DNA: TGTGCCAGCTATGGGTGGAACACCGGGGAGCTGTTTTTT
D: TRBD1; length: 16; J: TRBJ2-2; size: .; V: TRBV5-1; CDR3: CASSISGTGVTGELFF; DNA: TGCGCCAGCAGCATCTCCGGGACAGGGGTGACCGGGGAGCTGTTTTTT
D: .; length: 13; J: TRBJ1-1; size: many; V: TRBV7-8; CDR3: CASSRGEGTEAFF; DNA: TGTGCCAGCAGTCGAGGGGAAGGCACTGAAGCTTTCTTT
D: .; length: 11; J: TRBJ2-3; size: many; V: TRBV29-1; CDR3: CSVDGTDTQYF; DNA: TGCAGCGTCGACGGCACAGATACGCAGTATTTT
D: .; length: 13; J: TRBJ2-5; size: many; V: TRBV5-5; CDR3: CASSLITGETQYF; DNA: TGTGCCAGCAGCCTGATTACCGGGGAGACCCAGTACTTC
D: .; length: 13; J: TRBJ2-1; size: few; V: TRBV5-4; CDR3: CASSLAWRDEQFF; DNA: TGTGCCAGCAGCTTGGCTTGGAGGGATGAGCAGTTCTTC
D: .; length: 19; J: TRBJ2-4; size: few; V: TRBV12-5; CDR3: CASGVGAGSQVFAKNIQYF; DNA: TGTGCTAGTGGTGTGGGGGCGGGCAGCCAAGTCTTCGCCAAAAACATTCAGTACTTC
D: .; length: 13; J: TRBJ1-5; size: few; V: TRBV18; CDR3: CASSGGINQPQHF; DNA: TGTGCCAGCTCCGGGGGGATCAATCAGCCCCAGCATTTT
D: TRBD2; length: 15; J: TRBJ2-5; size: many; V: TRBV7-6; CDR3: CASSEGLAGGETQYF; DNA: TGTGCCAGCAGCGAGGGACTAGCGGGAGGGGAGACCCAGTACTTC
D: .; length: 14; J: TRBJ2-7; size: many; V: TRBV19; CDR3: CASSIDGASYEQYF; DNA: TGTGCCAGTAGTATAGACGGAGCCTCCTACGAGCAGTACTTC
D: .; length: 18; J: TRBJ1-6; size: few; V: TRBV27; CDR3: CASSLWAGVGVEVSPLHF; DNA: TGTGCCAGCAGTTTATGGGCAGGGGTGGGAGTAGAAGTTTCACCCCTCCACTTT
D: .; length: 13; J: TRBJ1-1; size: many; V: TRBV10-2; CDR3: CASKRGEVTEAFF; DNA: TGCGCCAGCAAACGAGGGGAGGTGACTGAAGCTTTCTTT
D: .; length: 13; J: TRBJ1-2; size: many; V: TRBV6-6; CDR3: CASSYPQRYGYTF; DNA: TGTGCCAGCAGTTACCCTCAACGCTATGGCTACACCTTC
D: .; length: 13; J: TRBJ2-7; size: many; V: TRBV7-9; CDR3: CASRMGPSYEQYF; DNA: TGTGCCAGCAGGATGGGACCGTCCTACGAGCAGTACTTC
D: .; length: 16; J: TRBJ1-6; size: many; V: TRBV4-1; CDR3: CASSPGGQSYNSPLHF; DNA: TGCGCCAGCAGCCCCGGAGGACAGTCCTATAATTCACCCCTCCACTTT
D: .; length: 13; J: TRBJ1-2; size: few; V: TRBV29-1; CDR3: CSVEGGAGYGYTF; DNA: TGCAGCGTTGAAGGGGGCGCTGGGTATGGCTACACCTTC
D: .; length: 14; J: TRBJ2-7; size: many; V: TRBV20-1; CDR3: CSARDERVWDEQYF; DNA: TGCAGTGCTAGAGATGAAAGGGTTTGGGACGAGCAGTACTTC
D: .; length: 15; J: TRBJ2-2; size: .; V: TRBV7-2; CDR3: CASSLVLSHTGELFF; DNA: TGTGCCAGCAGCTTAGTGCTCTCTCACACCGGGGAGCTGTTTTTT